Sequencing of this T cell receptor beta chain was carried out in a study of spatial heterogeneity in lung cancer. Germline-derived CDR1 and CDR2 are SEHNR and FQNEAQ (reference sequence). V was pared by 3 bases and J by 6 bases, with 5 bases of the junction left unmatched. This CDR3 has 14 amino acids. There are many counts of this clonotype. TCRdb processed the 5' RACE reads anew with MiXCR; each CDR3 protein has one entry. The sample contains 35,000 or so distinct CDR3 sequences, around 5% of which appear only once. The time point denotes: sample taken at primary tumor resection. Unsorted whole RNA of tumor, nontumor lung or frozen PBMC was sequenced. Untreated early-stage non-small cell lung cancer patients, 65 to 90 in total, were the donors.

This TCR derives from a female donor with early-stage non-small cell lung cancer. The V call is TRBV7-9, the J call TRBJ2-3, with TRBD1 matching 8 bases. This specimen consisted of PBMCs, obtained at surgery. The CDR3 DNA reads TGTGCCAGCAGCTTGACAGGGGCGGTGGATACGCAGTATTTT. It translates to CASSLTGAVDTQYF.